This T cell receptor (beta chain) stems from a study of blood T cells in healthy people across ages. Study results and limitations: Unsorted PBMC input precluded a conclusive naive versus antigen-experienced comparison.

With a J-beta primer mix and a sample-barcoded 5' primer, a second PCR ran roughly 6 to 11 cycles. TCRdb passed the 5' RACE reads through MiXCR, listing each CDR3 protein once. Among about 1 million distinct CDR3 sequences, 25% were seen once, and the ten largest hold 0.65% to 0.75%. CDR1 and CDR2 from the germline V gene are SEHNR and FQNEAQ (reference sequence). V dropped 5 bases and J dropped 9 bases, with 28 bases sitting between them. The CDR3 loop spans 17 amino acids. A note on this clonotype: The antigen remains unidentified.

A further study also used this sample, focusing on T cells of mothers and their children. That source adds: The TCR beta CDR3 read count exceeded 9 million for each mother and was about 3.1 million for each child.

The material sequenced was blood. The rearrangement uses TRBV7-9 and TRBJ2-5; TRBD2 is a possible D gene (5 bases). This receptor was taken from a girl aged 2 to 9 in good health. The CDR3 region has the DNA TGTGCCAGCAGCAAACAACTAATACGGAGGTTTGGGTTTGCCCAGTACTTC. Translation: CASSKQLIRRFGFAQYF.